Each of the 3 T cell receptor beta chains below was sequenced from the same sample in a study of T cells in women clearing cervical HPV infection. The data were produced by immunoSEQ multiplex PCR, yet TCRdb's version contains in-frame clones alone and is incomplete. This sample contains approximately 49,000 clones. The sample comprised blood buffy coat. These receptors were taken from a woman between 18 and 70 years old with a cervical HPV16 infection that either progressed to CIN3+ or cleared (not recorded which).

The CDR3 sequence: CASSIVAGVGTQYF. The covered CDR3 bases are TGTGCCAGTAGTATAGTTGCGGGAGTGGGTACG. The rearrangement links TRBV19 to TRBJ2-3; 7 positions agree with TRBD2. Read coverage stops 3 residues before the CDR3 terminus; the germline J gene supplies the remainder. The germline V gene encodes CDR1 LNHDA and CDR2 SQIVND (reference sequence). The CDR3 length is 14 residues. The V and J ends lost 1 base and 8 bases, in that order; junction bases with no gene match: 6.

To note about this clone: The read ends 3 residues before the CDR3 terminus; that terminus is restored from the germline J gene. This chain links TRBV2 with TRBJ2-3; TRBD2 matches 13 bases. Germline lookup yields CDR1 SNHLY and CDR2 FYNNEI. The CDR3 is made up of 16 amino acids. The ends lost 3 bases at V and 2 bases at J; junction bases unmatched: 2. CDR3 bases read: TGTGCCAGCAGTGAGGGACTAGCGGGAAACACAGATACG. It specifies CASSEGLAGNTDT. The CDR3 in full is CASSEGLAGNTDTQYF.

Concerning this clone itself: Other DNA sequences from this sample encode an identical CDR3 as well. The sequenced part of the CDR3 DNA is TGCGCCAGCAGCTTGGGGACTGCCTATGGC. It yields the protein CASSLGTAYG. The entire CDR3 protein reads CASSLGTAYGYTF. The chain joins TRBV5-1 to TRBJ1-2; D is ambiguous. The read finishes 3 residues shy of the CDR3 end, and the germline J gene is used to complete it. The CDR3 is 13 amino acids. Germline V gives CDR1 SGHRS, CDR2 YFSETQ. V was cut by 0 bases and J by 4 bases, with 7 bases left in between.